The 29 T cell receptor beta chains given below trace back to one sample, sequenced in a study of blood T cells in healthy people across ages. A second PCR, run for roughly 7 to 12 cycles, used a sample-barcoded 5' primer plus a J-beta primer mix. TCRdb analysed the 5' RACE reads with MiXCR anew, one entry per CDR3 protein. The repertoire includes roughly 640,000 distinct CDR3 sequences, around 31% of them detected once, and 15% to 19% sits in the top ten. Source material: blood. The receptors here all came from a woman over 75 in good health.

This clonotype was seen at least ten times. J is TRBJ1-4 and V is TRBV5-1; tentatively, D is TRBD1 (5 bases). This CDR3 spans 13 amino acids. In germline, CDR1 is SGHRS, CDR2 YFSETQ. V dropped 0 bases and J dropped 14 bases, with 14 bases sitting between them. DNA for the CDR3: TGCGCCAGCAGCTTGGACGGCTCGACAGCTCTGTTTTTT. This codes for CASSLDGSTALFF.

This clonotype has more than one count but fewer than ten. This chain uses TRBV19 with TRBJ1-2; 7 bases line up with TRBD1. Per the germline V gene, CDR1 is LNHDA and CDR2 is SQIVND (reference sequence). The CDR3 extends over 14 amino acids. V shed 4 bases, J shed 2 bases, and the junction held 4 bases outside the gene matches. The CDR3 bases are TGTGCCAGTAGTACCCCGGGACAGAACTATGGCTACACCTTC. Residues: CASSTPGQNYGYTF.

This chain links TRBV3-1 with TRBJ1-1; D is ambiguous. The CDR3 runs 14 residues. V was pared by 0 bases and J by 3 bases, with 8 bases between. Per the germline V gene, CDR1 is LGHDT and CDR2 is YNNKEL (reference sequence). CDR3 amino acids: CASSQDWEDTEAFF. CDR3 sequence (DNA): TGTGCCAGCAGCCAAGACTGGGAGGACACTGAAGCTTTCTTT.

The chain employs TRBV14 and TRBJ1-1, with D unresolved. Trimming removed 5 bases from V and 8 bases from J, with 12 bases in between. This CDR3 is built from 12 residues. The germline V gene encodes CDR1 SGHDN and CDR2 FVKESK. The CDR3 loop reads CASSLDVGEAFF. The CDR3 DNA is TGTGCCAGCAGCTTAGACGTTGGGGAAGCTTTCTTT.

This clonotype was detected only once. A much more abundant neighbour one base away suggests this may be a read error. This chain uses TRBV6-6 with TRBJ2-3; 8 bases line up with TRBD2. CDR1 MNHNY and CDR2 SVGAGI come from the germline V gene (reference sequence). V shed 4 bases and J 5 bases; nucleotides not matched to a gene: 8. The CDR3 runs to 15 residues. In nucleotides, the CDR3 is TGTGCCAGCAGTTCCTGTGGACTAGCTGTAGATACGCAGTATTTT. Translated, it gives CASSSCGLAVDTQYF.

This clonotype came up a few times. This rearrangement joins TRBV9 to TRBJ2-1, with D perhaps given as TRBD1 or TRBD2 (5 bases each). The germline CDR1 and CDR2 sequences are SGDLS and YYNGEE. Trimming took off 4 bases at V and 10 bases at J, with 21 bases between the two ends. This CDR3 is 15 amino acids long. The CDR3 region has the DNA TGTGCCAGCAGCTTAACCGGGGCAGAAATCTACGAGCAGTTCTTC. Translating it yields CASSLTGAEIYEQFF.

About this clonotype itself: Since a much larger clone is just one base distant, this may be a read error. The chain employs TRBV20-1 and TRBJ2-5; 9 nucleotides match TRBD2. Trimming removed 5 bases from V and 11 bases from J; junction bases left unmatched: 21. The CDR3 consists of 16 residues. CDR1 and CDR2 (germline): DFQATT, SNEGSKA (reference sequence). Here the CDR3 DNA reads TGCAGTGCTGCCCCCCTCCTAGCGGGGATTTACAATGAGCAGTACTTC. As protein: CSAAPLLAGIYNEQYF.

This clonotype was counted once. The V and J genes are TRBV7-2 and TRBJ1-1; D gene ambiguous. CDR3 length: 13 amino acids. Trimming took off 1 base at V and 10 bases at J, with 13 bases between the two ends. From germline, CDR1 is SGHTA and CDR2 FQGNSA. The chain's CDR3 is CASSLENRLLAFF. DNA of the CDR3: TGTGCCAGCAGCTTAGAGAATCGCCTACTAGCTTTCTTT.

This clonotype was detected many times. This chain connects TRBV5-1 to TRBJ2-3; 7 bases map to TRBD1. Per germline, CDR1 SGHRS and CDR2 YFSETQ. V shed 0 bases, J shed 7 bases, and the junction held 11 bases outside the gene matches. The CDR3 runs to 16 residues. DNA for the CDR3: TGCGCCAGCAGCTTGGAAACAGGGGCCGTCCTGAATACGCAGTATTTT. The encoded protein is CASSLETGAVLNTQYF. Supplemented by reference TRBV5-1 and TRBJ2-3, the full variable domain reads KAGVTQTPRYLIKTRGQQVTLSCSPISGHRSVSWYQQTPGQGLQFLFEYFSETQRNKGNFPGRFSGRQFSNSRSEMNVSTLELGDSALYLCASSLETGAVLNTQYFGPGTRLTVL.

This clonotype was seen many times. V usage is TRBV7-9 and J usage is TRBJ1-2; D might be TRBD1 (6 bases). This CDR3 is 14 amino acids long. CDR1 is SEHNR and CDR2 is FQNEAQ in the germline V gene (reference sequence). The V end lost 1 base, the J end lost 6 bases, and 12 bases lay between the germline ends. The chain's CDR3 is CASSLVGGEDGYTF. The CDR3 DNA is TGTGCCAGCAGCTTAGTGGGGGGCGAGGATGGCTACACCTTC.

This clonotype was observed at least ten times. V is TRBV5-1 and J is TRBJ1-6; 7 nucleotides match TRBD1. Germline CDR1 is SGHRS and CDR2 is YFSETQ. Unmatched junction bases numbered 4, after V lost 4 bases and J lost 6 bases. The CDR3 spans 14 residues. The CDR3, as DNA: TGCGCCAGCAGCGGGGGACAGAGTAATTCACCCCTCCACTTT. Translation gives CASSGGQSNSPLHF.

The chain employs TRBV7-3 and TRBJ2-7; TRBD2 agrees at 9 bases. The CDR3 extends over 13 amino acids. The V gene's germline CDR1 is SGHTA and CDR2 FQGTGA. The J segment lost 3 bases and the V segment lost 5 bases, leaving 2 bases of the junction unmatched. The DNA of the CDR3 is TGTGCCAGCAGCAAGACTAGCGGCTACGAGCAGTACTTC. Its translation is CASSKTSGYEQYF.

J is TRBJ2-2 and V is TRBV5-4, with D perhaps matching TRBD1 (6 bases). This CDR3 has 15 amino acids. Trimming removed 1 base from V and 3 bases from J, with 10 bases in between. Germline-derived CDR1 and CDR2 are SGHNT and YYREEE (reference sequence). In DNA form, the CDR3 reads TGTGCCAGCAGCTTGAGGGGGACCGACACCGGGGAGCTGTTTTTT. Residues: CASSLRGTDTGELFF.

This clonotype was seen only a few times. Here the CDR3 DNA reads TGCGCCAGCAGCTTGGCCGGGCAGGGGATCAACACTGAAGCTTTCTTT. Its protein product is CASSLAGQGINTEAFF. The genes are TRBV5-1 and TRBJ1-1, with a weak D call TRBD1 (6 bases). This CDR3 is built from 16 residues. Per the germline V gene, CDR1 is SGHRS and CDR2 is YFSETQ. The germline V and J ends were trimmed by 0 bases and 2 bases, with 14 bases remaining between them. The full variable domain, in which reference TRBV5-1 and TRBJ1-1 provide the parts outside the CDR3, is KAGVTQTPRYLIKTRGQQVTLSCSPISGHRSVSWYQQTPGQGLQFLFEYFSETQRNKGNFPGRFSGRQFSNSRSEMNVSTLELGDSALYLCASSLAGQGINTEAFFGQGTRLTVV.

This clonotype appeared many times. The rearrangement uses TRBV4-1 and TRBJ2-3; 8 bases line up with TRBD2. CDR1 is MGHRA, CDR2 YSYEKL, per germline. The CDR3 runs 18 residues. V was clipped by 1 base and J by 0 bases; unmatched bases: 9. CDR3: CASSQGPERGLSTDTQYF. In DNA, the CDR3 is TGCGCCAGCAGCCAAGGACCTGAGCGGGGGCTTAGCACAGATACGCAGTATTTT.

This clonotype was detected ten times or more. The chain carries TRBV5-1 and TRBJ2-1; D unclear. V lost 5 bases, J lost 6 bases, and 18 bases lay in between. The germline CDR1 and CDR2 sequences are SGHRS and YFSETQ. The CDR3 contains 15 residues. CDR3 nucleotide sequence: TGCGCCAGCAGGCCTATCTCGACTCCGGGCAATGAGCAGTTCTTC. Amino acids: CASRPISTPGNEQFF. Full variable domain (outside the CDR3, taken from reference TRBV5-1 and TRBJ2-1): KAGVTQTPRYLIKTRGQQVTLSCSPISGHRSVSWYQQTPGQGLQFLFEYFSETQRNKGNFPGRFSGRQFSNSRSEMNVSTLELGDSALYLCASRPISTPGNEQFFGPGTRLTVL.

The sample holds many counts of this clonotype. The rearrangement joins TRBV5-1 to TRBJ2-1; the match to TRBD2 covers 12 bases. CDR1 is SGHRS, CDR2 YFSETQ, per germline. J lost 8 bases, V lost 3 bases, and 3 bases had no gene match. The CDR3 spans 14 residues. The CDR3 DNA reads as TGCGCCAGCAGCTGGCGGACTAGCGGGGATGAGCAGTTCTTC. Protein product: CASSWRTSGDEQFF.

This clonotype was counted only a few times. CDR3 amino acids: CSAGWTSGGDTQYF. For the CDR3, the DNA is TGCAGTGCTGGGTGGACTAGCGGGGGAGATACGCAGTATTTT. This chain links TRBV20-1 with TRBJ2-3; 13 bases match TRBD2. Looked up from germline, CDR1 is DFQATT and CDR2 is SNEGSKA (reference sequence). CDR3 length: 14 residues. The V segment lost 5 bases and the J segment 5 bases; nucleotides outside the gene matches: 4.

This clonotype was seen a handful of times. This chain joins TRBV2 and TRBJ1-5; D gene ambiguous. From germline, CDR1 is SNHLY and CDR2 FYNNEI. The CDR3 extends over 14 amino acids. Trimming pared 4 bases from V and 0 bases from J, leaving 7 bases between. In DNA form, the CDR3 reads TGTGCCAGCAGTGGGAGGTTTAGCAATCAGCCCCAGCATTTT. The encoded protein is CASSGRFSNQPQHF. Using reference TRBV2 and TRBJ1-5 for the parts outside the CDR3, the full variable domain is EPEVTQTPSHQVTQMGQEVILRCVPISNHLYFYWYRQILGQKVEFLVSFYNNEISEKSEIFDDQFSVERPDGSNFTLKIRSTKLEDSAMYFCASSGRFSNQPQHFGDGTRLSIL.

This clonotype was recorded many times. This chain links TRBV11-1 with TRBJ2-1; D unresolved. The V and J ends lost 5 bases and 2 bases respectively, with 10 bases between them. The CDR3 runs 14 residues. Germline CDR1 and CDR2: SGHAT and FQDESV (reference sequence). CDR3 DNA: TGTGCCAGCAGCCCTCCGGTCACCTACAATGAGCAGTTCTTC. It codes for CASSPPVTYNEQFF.

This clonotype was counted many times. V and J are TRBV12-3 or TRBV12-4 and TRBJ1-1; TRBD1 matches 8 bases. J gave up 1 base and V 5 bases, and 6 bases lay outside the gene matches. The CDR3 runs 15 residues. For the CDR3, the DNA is TGTGCCAGCAGTCCCATCGGGACAGGGAACACTGAAGCTTTCTTT. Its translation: CASSPIGTGNTEAFF.

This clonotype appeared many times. The chain's CDR3 is CATSGLDTSNQPQHF. The DNA for the CDR3 is TGTGCCACCAGCGGATTGGACACTAGCAATCAGCCCCAGCATTTT. The V gene is TRBV15, the J gene TRBJ1-5; possible D gene TRBD1, 5 bases. V was trimmed by 5 bases and J by 0 bases, leaving 11 bases between them. Germline loops: CDR1 LNHNV, CDR2 YYDKDF (reference sequence). The CDR3 has 15 amino acids.

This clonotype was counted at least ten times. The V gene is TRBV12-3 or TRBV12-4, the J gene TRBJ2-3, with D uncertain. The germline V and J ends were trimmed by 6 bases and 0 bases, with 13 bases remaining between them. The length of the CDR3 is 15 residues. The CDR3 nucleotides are TGTGCCAGCAGGAGGACGGGCACTAGCACAGATACGCAGTATTTT. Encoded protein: CASRRTGTSTDTQYF.

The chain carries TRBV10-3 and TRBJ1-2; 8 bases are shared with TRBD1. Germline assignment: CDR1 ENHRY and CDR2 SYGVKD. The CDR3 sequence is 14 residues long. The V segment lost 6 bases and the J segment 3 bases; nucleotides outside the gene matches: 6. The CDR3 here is CAISYRGDDYGYTF. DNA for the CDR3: TGTGCCATCAGCTACAGGGGGGATGACTATGGCTACACCTTC.

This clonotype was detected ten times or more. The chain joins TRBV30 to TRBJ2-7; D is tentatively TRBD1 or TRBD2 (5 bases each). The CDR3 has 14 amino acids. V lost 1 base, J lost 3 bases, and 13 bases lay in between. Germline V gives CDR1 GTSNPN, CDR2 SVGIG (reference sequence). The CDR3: CAWSGTGTNYEQYF. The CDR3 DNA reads TGTGCCTGGAGTGGGACCGGGACCAACTACGAGCAGTACTTC.

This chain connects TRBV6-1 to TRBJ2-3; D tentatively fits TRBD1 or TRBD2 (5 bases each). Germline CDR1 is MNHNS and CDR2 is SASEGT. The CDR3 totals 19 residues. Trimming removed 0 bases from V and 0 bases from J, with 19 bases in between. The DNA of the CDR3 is TGTGCCAGCAGTGAAGCGCTTAGTTGGGGGAGCTCAAGCACAGATACGCAGTATTTT. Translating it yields CASSEALSWGSSSTDTQYF.

CDR3 protein: CSARIQGRETQYF. In DNA, the CDR3 is TGCAGTGCTAGGATACAGGGACGAGAGACCCAGTACTTC. The chain combines TRBV20-1 with TRBJ2-7, with a weak D call TRBD1 (6 bases). The DNA end is more similar to TRBJ2-5, so the J call may be wrong. CDR3 length: 13 residues. CDR1 and CDR2 from the germline V gene are DFQATT and SNEGSKA (reference sequence).

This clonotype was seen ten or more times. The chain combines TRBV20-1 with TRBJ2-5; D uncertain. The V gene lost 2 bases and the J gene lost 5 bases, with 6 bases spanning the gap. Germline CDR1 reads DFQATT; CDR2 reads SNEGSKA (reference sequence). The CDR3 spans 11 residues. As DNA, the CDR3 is TGCAGTGCTAGACCCCCGGAGACCCAGTACTTC. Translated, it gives CSARPPETQYF.

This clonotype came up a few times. CDR3 sequence reads: CASSLGSGGLGEQFF. The CDR3 nucleotides read TGTGCCAGCAGCTTAGGCAGCGGGGGCCTAGGGGAGCAGTTCTTC. This chain links TRBV11-2 with TRBJ2-1; 8 bases match TRBD2. The CDR3 spans 15 residues. V was pared by 1 base and J by 10 bases, with 9 bases of the junction left unmatched. From germline, CDR1 is SGHAT and CDR2 FQNNGV.